The T cell receptor (beta chain) under discussion was sequenced for a study of T cells after posttransplantation cyclophosphamide. General observations from the study: Blood and skin or GI T cell repertoires showed limited TRB overlap.

Controls had myeloablative marrow grafts with methotrexate and calcineurin inhibitor, sampled at 1 year. Only in-frame clones appear in the TCRdb table, and some are missing; sequencing was by immunoSEQ multiplex PCR. The repertoire includes approximately 15,000 clones, approximately 80% of them detected once, and roughly 2.8% sits in the top ten. The ends were cut back, 3 bases at V and 3 bases at J, with 9 bases in the middle. Germline CDR1 reads SGHNT; CDR2 reads YENEEA. The CDR3 consists of 13 residues. This clone was recorded only once. Its antigen remains unknown. The rearrangement uses TRBV11-3 and TRBJ2-7, with D perhaps matching TRBD1 (5 bases). The sequencing here drew on PBMCs, taken roughly 470 days after allogeneic stem cell transplant with calcineurin inhibitor and methotrexate. This sequence originates from a male patient in his thirties who received an allogeneic stem cell transplant from an unrelated donor, was CMV-positive, and had acute and chronic GVHD. Some T cells may be the graft donor's. CDR3 sequence: CASSFQGSYEQYF. The CDR3 nucleotides are TGTGCCAGCAGCTTCCAGGGAAGCTACGAGCAGTACTTC.